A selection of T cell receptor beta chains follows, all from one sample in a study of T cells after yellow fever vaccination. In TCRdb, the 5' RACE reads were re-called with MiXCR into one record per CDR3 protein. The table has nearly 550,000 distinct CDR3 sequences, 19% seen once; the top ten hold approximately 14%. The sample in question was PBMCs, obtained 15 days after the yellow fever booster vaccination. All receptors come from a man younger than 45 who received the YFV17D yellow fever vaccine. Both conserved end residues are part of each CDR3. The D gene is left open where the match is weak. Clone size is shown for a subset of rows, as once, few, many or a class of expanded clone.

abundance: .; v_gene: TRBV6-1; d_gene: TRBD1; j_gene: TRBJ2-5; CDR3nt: TGTGCCGGCGGGACAGGGGAGTACCAAGAGACCCAGTACTTC; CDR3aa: CAGGTGEYQETQYF
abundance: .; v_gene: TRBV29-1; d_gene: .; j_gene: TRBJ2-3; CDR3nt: TGCAGCGTTGAAGATCCCGGGGGCATAGATACGCAGTATTTT; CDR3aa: CSVEDPGGIDTQYF
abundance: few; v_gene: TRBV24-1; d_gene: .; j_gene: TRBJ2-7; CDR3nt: TGTGCCACCAGTGATCTGTCCGACGAGCAGTACTTC; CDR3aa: CATSDLSDEQYF
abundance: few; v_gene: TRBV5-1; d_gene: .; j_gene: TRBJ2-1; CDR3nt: TGCGCCAGCAGCTGGGGGGGGGGCACCTACAATGAGCAGTTCTTC; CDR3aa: CASSWGGGTYNEQFF
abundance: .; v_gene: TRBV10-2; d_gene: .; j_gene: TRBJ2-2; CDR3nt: TGCGCCAGCAGTGAACCGCCCTCGGGCGGGGAGCTGTTTTTT; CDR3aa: CASSEPPSGGELFF
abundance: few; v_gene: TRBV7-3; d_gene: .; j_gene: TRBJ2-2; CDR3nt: TGTGCCAGCAGCCCCTCAAATCGGGCCGGGGAGCTGTTTTTT; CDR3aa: CASSPSNRAGELFF
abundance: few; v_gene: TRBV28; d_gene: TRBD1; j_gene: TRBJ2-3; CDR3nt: TGTGCCAGCAGTTTGGCCGGGACAGGGGGCGTCAATACGCAGTATTTT; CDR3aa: CASSLAGTGGVNTQYF
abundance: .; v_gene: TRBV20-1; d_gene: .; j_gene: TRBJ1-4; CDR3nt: TGCAGTGCTAGTAATCGGGCGTTGGGTGAAAAACTGTTTTTT; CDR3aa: CSASNRALGEKLFF
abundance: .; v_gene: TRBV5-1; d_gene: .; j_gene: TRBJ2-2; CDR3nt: TGCGCCAGCAGCTTGACAGGGCGCACCGGGGAGCTGTTTTTT; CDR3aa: CASSLTGRTGELFF
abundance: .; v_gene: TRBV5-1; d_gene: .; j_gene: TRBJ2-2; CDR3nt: TGCGCCAGCAGCTTTAATCCGATGAACACCGGGGAGCTGTTTTTT; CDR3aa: CASSFNPMNTGELFF
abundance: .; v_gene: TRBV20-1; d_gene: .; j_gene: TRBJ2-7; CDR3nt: TGCAGTGCTGAACGGGAAAACGAGCAGTACTTC; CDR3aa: CSAERENEQYF
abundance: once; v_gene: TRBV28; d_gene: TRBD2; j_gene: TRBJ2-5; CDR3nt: TGTGCCAGCAGTCCCTCGGGACTAGCTTTTGGCGAGACCCAGTACTTC; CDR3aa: CASSPSGLAFGETQYF
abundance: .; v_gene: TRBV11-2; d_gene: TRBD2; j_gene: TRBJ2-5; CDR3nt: TGTGCCAGCAGCTTAGGCCCGGGACTAGCGGCACACCAAGAGACCCAGTACTTC; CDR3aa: CASSLGPGLAAHQETQYF
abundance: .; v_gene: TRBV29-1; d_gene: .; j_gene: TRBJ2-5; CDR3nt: TGCAGCGTTGATCCGAGCGGAGGACAAGAGACCCAGTACTTC; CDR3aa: CSVDPSGGQETQYF
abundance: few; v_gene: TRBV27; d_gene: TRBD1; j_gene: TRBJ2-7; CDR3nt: TGTGCCAGCAGTCACAGGGACAGAACCTACGAGCAGTACTTC; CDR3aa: CASSHRDRTYEQYF
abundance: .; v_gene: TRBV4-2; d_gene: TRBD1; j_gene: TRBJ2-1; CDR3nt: TGTGCCAGCAGCCCTGGGACAGCCGACGTTCCTGGGAGCTCCTACAATGAGCAGTTCTTC; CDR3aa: CASSPGTADVPGSSYNEQFF
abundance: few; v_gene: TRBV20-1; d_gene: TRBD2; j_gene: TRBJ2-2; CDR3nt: TGCAGTGCTACTGGGACTAGCGGAAGCGAGGGGGAGCTGTTTTTT; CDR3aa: CSATGTSGSEGELFF
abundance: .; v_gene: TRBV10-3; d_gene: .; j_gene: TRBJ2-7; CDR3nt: TGTGCCATCAGCGGCGAAGACCTGAGCTCCTACGAGCAGTACTTC; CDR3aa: CAISGEDLSSYEQYF
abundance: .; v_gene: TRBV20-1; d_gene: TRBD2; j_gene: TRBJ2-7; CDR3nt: TGCAGTGCTAGGCCTAGCGGGAGAGGAACCTACGAGCAGTACTTC; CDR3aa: CSARPSGRGTYEQYF
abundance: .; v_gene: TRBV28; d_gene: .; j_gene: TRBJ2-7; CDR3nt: TGTGCCAGCAGTCCTCCCGTCCCGTCCTACGAGCAGTACTTC; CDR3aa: CASSPPVPSYEQYF
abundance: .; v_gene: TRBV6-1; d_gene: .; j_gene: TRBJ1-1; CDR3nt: TGTGCCAGCAGAAAGGGTTGGGGATCCACTGAAGCTTTCTTT; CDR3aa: CASRKGWGSTEAFF
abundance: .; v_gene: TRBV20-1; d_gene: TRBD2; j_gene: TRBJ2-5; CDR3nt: TGCAGTGCTAGTACTAGCGGAGCCCCACAAGAGACCCAGTACTTC; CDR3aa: CSASTSGAPQETQYF
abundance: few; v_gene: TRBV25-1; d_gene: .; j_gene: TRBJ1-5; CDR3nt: TGTGCCAGCAGTGGACCTACAGACAATCAGCCCCAGCATTTT; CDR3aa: CASSGPTDNQPQHF
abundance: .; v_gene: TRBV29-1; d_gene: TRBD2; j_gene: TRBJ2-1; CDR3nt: TGCAGCGGAGTAGGGGGCCGACCCCCCCTAGCGGGACCCTACAATGAGCAGTTCTTC; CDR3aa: CSGVGGRPPLAGPYNEQFF
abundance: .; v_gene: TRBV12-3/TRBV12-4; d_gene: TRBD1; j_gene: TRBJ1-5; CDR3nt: TGTGCCAGCAGTTCCTGGACAGGGAGGGGTCAGCCCCAGCATTTT; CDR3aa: CASSSWTGRGQPQHF